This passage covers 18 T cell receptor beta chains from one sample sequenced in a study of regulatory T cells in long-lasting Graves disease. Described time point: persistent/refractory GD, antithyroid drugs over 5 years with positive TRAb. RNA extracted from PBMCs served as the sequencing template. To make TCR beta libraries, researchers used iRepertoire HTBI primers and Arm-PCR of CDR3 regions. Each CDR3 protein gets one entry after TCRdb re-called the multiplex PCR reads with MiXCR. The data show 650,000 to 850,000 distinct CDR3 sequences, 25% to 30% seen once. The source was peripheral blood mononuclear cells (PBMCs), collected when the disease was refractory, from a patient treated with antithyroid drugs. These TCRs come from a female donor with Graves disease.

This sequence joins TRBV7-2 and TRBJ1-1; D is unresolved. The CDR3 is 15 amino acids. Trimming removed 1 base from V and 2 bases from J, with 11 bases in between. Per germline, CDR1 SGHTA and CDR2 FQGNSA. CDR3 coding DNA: TGTGCCAGCAGCTTAGTTGCCGATACTAACACTGAAGCTTTCTTT. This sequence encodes CASSLVADTNTEAFF.

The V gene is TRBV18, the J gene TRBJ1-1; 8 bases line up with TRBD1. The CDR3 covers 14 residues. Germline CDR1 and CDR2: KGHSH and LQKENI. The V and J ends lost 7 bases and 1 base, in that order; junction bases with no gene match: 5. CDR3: CASFSGTGNTEAFF. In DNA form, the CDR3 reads TGTGCCAGCTTCTCCGGGACAGGGAACACTGAAGCTTTCTTT.

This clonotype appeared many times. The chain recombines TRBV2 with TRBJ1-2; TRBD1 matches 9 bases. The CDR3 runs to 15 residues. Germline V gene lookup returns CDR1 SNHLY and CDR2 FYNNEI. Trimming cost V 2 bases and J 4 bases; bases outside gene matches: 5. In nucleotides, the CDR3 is TGTGCCAGCAGTGAAAGTAGGACAGGGGCCTATGGCTACACCTTC. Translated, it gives CASSESRTGAYGYTF.

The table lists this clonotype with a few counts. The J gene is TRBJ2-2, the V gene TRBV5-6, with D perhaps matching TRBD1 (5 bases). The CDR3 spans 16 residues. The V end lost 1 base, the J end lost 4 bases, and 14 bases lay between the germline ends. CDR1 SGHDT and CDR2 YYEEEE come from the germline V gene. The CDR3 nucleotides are TGTGCCAGCAGCTTGTTAAGGGGTATAAGCACCGGGGAGCTGTTTTTT. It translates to CASSLLRGISTGELFF.

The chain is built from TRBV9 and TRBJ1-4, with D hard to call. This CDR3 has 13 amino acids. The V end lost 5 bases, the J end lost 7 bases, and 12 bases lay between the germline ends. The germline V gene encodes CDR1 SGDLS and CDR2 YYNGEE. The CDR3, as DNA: TGTGCCAGCAGTCCGGGGAGGGTTGAAAAACTGTTTTTT. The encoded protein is CASSPGRVEKLFF.

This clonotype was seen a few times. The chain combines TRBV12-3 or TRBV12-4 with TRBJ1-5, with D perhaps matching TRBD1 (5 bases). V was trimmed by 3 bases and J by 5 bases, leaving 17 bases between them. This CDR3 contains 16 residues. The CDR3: CASSLAGIDFHQPQHF. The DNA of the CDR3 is TGTGCCAGCAGTTTGGCAGGGATTGACTTCCATCAGCCCCAGCATTTT.

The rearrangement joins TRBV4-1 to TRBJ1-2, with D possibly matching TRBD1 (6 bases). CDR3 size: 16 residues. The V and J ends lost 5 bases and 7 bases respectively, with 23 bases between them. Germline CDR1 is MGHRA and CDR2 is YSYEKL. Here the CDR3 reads CASSSHRDSKLVGYTF. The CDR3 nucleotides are TGCGCCAGCAGCTCTCACAGGGACTCCAAACTTGTTGGCTACACCTTC.

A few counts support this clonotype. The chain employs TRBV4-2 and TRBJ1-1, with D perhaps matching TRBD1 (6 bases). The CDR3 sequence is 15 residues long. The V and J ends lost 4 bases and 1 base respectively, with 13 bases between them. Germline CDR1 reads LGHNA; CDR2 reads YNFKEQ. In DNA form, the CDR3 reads TGTGCCAGCAGCCTCTCGGGGGGCGAGAACACTGAAGCTTTCTTT. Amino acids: CASSLSGGENTEAFF.

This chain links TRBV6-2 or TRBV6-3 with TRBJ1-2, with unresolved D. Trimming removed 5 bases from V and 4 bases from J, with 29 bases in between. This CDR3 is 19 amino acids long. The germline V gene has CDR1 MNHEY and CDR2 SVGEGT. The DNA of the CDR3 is TGTGCCAGCAGTGAGATAGGCTACCCGGGATCCCGTCCTCTCTATGGCTACACCTTC. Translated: CASSEIGYPGSRPLYGYTF.

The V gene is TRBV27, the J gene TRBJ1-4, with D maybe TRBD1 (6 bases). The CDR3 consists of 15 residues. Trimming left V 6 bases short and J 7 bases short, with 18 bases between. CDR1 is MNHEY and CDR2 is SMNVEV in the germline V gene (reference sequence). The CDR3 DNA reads TGTGCCAGCAGACCATCGGGGGGGCAGGTTGAAAAACTGTTTTTT. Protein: CASRPSGGQVEKLFF.

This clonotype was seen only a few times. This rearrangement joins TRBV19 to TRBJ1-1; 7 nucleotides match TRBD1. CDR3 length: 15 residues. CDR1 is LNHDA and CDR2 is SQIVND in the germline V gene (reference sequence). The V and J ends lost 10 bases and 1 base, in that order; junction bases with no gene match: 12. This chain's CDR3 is CATHRTGVGNTEAFF. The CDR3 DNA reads TGTGCCACACACCGCACAGGGGTAGGGAACACTGAAGCTTTCTTT.

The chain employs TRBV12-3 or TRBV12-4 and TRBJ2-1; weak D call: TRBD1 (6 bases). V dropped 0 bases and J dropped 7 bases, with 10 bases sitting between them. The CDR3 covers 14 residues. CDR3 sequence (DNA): TGTGCCAGCAGTTTAGCGGGCAGGGGAAATGAGCAGTTCTTC. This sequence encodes CASSLAGRGNEQFF.

CDR3 coding DNA: TGTGCCAGCAGAGAAGGACAGGGGGCTTTTACCAATTTCTATGGCTACACCTTC. Amino acid sequence: CASREGQGAFTNFYGYTF. The chain is built from TRBV12-3 or TRBV12-4 and TRBJ1-2; 11 bases map to TRBD1. Trimming at V came to 6 bases and at J to 4 bases, leaving 16 bases not matched to a gene. The CDR3 runs 18 residues.

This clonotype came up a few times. CDR3 loop: CASSLAVAPNTEAFF. The CDR3 DNA reads TGTGCCAGCAGTTTAGCAGTGGCCCCGAACACTGAAGCTTTCTTT. This rearrangement joins TRBV28 to TRBJ1-1; the D is unclear. Germline CDR1 is MDHEN and CDR2 is SYDVKM. The CDR3 sequence is 15 residues long. Trimming removed 2 bases from V and 1 base from J, with 11 bases in between.

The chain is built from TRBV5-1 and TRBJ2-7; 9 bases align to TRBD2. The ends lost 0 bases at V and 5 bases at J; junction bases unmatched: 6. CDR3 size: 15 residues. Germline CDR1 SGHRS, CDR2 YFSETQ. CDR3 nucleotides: TGCGCCAGCAGCTTGGCCGGGACTAGCCCAAACGAGCAGTACTTC. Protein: CASSLAGTSPNEQYF.

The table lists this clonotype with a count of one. CDR3 loop: CASSPSPDRSQEAFF. DNA of the CDR3: TGTGCCAGCAGCCCTTCACCGGACAGGTCTCAGGAAGCTTTCTTT. This chain links TRBV7-9 with TRBJ1-1; 7 bases line up with TRBD1. The CDR3 runs to 15 residues. The germline V gene encodes CDR1 SEHNR and CDR2 FQNEAQ (reference sequence). The trim removed 5 bases at V and 8 bases at J, leaving 14 bases unmatched.

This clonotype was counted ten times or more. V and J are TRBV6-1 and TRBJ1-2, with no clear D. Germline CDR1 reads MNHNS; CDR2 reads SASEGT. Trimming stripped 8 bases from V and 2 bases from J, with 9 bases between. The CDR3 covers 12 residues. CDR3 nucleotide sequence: TGTGCCAGCTCAGAAGGGAACTATGGCTACACCTTC. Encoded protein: CASSEGNYGYTF.

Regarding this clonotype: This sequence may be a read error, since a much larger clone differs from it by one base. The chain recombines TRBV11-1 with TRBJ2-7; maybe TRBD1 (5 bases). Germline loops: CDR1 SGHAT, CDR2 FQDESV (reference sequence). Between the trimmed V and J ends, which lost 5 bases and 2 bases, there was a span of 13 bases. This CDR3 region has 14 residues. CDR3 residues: CASSLYETAYEQYF. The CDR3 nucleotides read TGTGCCAGCAGCCTTTACGAGACAGCCTACGAGCAGTACTTC.